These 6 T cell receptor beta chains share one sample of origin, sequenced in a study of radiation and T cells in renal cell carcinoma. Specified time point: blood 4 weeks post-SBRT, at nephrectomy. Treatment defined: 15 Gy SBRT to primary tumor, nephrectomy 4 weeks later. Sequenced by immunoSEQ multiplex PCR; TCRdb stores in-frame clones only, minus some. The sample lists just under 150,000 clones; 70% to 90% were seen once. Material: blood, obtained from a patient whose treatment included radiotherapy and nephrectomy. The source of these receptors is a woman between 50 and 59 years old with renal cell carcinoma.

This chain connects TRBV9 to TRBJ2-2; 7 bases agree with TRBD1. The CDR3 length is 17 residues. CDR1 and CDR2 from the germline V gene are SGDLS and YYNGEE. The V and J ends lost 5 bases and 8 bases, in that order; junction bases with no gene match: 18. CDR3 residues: CASRFSTGMTEVGELFF. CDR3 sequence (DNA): TGTGCCAGCAGATTCTCGACAGGGATGACTGAAGTGGGGGAGCTGTTTTTT.

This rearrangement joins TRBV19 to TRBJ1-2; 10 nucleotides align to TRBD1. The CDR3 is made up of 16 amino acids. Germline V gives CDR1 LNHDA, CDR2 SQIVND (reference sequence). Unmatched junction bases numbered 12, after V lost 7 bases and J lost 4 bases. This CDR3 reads CASIPRQGASGYGYTF. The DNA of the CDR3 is TGTGCCAGTATCCCGAGACAGGGGGCTTCTGGCTATGGCTACACCTTC.

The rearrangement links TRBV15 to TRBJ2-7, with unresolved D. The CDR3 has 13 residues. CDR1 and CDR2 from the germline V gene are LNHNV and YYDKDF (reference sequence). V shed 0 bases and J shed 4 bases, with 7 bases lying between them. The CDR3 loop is CATSRDRTYEQYF. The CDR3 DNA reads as TGTGCCACCAGCAGAGATCGAACTTACGAGCAGTACTTC. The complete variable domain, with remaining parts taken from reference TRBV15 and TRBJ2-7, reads DAMVIQNPRYQVTQFGKPVTLSCSQTLNHNVMYWYQQKSSQAPKLLFHYYDKDFNNEADTPDNFQSRRPNTSFCFLDIRSPGLGDTAMYLCATSRDRTYEQYFGPGTRLTVT.

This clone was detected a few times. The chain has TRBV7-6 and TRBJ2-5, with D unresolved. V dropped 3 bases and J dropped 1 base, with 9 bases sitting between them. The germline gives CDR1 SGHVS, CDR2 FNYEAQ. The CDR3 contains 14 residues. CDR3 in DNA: TGTGCCAGCAGCTTCGGACGCTTCCAAGAGACCCAGTACTTC. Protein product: CASSFGRFQETQYF. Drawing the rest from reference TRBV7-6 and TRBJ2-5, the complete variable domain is GAGVSQSPRYKVTKRGQDVALRCDPISGHVSLYWYRQALGQGPEFLTYFNYEAQQDKSGLPNDRFSAERPEGSISTLTIQRTEQRDSAMYRCASSFGRFQETQYFGPGTRLLVL.

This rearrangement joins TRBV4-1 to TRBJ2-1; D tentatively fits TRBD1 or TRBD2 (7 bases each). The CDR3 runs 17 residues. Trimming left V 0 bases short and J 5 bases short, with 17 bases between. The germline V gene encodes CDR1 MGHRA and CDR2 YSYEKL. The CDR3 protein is CASSQDWGRGLDNEQFF. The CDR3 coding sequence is TGCGCCAGCAGCCAAGATTGGGGGAGGGGGCTAGACAATGAGCAGTTCTTC.

This CDR3 reads CASRPSNPDKWAYEQYF. The CDR3, as DNA: TGTGCCAGCAGGCCTTCTAACCCAGACAAGTGGGCCTACGAGCAGTACTTC. This sequence joins TRBV21-1 and TRBJ2-7; the table's D gene call, TRBD1, was not cross checked with the DNA. TRBV21-1 is deemed a pseudogene. This CDR3 is 17 amino acids long.